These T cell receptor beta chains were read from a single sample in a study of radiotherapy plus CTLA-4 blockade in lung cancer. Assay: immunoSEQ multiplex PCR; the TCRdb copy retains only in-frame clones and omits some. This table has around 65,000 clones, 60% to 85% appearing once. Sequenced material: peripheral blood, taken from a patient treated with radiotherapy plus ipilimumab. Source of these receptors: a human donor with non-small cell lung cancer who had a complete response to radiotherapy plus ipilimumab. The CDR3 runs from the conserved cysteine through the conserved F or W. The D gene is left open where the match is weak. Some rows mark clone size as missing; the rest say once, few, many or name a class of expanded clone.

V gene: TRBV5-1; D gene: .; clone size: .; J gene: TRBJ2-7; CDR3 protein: CASSLQGREQYF; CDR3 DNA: TGCGCCAGCAGCTTACAGGGTCGCGAGCAGTACTTC
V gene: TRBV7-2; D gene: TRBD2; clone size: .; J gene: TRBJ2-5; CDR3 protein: CASSLGGLAEETQYF; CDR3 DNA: TGTGCCAGCAGCTTAGGGGGACTAGCGGAAGAGACCCAGTACTTC
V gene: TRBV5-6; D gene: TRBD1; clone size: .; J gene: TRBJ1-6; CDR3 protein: CASSARDRDNSPLHF; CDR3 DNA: TGTGCCAGCAGCGCCCGGGACAGGGATAATTCACCCCTCCACTTT
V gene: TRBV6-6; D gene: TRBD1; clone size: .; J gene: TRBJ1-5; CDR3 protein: CASNMDRTYQPQHF; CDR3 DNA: TGTGCCAGCAATATGGACAGGACTTATCAGCCTCAGCATTTT
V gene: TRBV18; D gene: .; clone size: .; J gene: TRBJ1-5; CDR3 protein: CASSPQGGSRAGQPQHF; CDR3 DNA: TGTGCCAGCTCACCCCAAGGGGGGTCCCGGGCTGGTCAGCCCCAGCATTTT
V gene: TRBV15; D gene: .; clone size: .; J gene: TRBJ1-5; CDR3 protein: CATSTRIVSNQPQHF; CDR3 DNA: TGTGCCACCAGCACGAGGATTGTTAGCAATCAGCCCCAGCATTTT
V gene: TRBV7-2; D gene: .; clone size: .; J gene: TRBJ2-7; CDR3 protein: CASSPKGNYEQYF; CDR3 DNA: TGTGCCAGCAGCCCTAAGGGGAACTACGAGCAGTACTTC
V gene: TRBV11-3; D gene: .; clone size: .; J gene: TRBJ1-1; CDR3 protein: CASSLREGTEAFF; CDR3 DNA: TGTGCCAGCAGCCTCAGGGAGGGCACTGAAGCTTTCTTT
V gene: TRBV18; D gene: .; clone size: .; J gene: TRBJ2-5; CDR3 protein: CASSPFGEQETQYF; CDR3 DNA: TGTGCCAGCTCACCCTTTGGGGAGCAAGAGACCCAGTACTTC
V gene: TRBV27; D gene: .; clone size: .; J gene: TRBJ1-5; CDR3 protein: CASSSWGGSNQPQHF; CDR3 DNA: TGTGCCAGCAGTTCCTGGGGCGGGAGCAATCAGCCCCAGCATTTT
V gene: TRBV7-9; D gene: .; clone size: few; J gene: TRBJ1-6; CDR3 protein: CASSLRGGFGSPLHF; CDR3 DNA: TGTGCCAGCAGCTTACGGGGGGGGTTTGGATCACCCCTCCACTTT
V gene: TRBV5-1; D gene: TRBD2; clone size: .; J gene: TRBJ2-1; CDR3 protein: CASSLAGGSGRVGSYNEQFF; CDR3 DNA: TGCGCCAGCAGCTTGGCAGGGGGTAGCGGGAGAGTTGGGTCCTACAATGAGCAGTTCTTC
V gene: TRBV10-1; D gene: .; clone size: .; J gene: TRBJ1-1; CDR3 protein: CASSEGRNRAFF; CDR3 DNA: TGCGCCAGCAGTGAGGGCAGGAATCGCGCTTTCTTT
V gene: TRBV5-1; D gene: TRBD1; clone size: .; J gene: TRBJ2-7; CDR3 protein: CASSLEGAPEYEQYF; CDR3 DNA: TGCGCCAGCAGCTTGGAGGGGGCTCCAGAGTACGAGCAGTACTTC
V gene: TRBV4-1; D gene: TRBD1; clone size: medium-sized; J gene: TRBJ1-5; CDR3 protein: CASSQRQGAQPQHF; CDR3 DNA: TGCGCCAGCAGCCAAAGACAGGGGGCTCAGCCCCAGCATTTT
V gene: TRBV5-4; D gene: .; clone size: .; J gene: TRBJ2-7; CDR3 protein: CASSLGPMSYEQYF; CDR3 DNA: TGTGCCAGCAGCTTGGGGCCGATGTCCTACGAGCAGTACTTC
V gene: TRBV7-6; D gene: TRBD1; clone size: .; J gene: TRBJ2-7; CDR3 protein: CASSLGQSSYEQYF; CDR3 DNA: TGTGCCAGCAGCTTGGGACAGAGCTCCTACGAGCAGTACTTC
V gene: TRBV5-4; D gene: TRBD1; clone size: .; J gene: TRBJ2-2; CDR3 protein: CASSLPKGQGSNTGELFF; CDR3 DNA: TGTGCCAGCAGCTTACCAAAGGGACAGGGTTCGAACACCGGGGAGCTGTTTTTT
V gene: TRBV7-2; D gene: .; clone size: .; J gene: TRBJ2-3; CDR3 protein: CASSLTGRADTQYF; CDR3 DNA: TGTGCCAGCAGCTTGACGGGGCGCGCAGATACGCAGTATTTT
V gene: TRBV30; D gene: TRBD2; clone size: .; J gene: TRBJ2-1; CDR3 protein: CAWSGTGLAENEQFF; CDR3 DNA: TGTGCCTGGAGTGGTACGGGACTAGCGGAGAATGAGCAGTTCTTC
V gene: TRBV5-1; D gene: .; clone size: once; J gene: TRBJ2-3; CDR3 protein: CASSEGGPTTDTQYF; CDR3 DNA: TGCGCCAGCAGCGAGGGGGGCCCGACAACAGATACGCAGTATTTT
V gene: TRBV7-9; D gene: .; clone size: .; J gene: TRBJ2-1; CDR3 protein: CAGSLGGYNEQFF; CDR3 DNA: TGCGCCGGCAGCTTAGGGGGTTACAATGAGCAGTTCTTC
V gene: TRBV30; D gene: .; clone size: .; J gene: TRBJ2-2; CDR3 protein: CAWRRGLFDTGELFF; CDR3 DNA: TGTGCCTGGAGGAGGGGATTGTTCGACACCGGGGAGCTGTTTTTT
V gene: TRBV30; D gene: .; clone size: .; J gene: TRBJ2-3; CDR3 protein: CAWSRPDTDTQYF; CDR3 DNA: TGTGCCTGGAGCCGCCCGGACACAGATACGCAGTATTTT
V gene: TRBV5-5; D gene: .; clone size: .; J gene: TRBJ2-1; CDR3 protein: CASSLAPRDRSYNEQFF; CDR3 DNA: TGTGCCAGCAGCTTGGCTCCCAGGGACCGCTCCTACAATGAGCAGTTCTTC
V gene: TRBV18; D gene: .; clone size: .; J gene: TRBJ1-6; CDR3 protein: CASSPLPDSYSPLHF; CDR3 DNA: TGTGCCAGCTCACCACTCCCGGACAGCTATTCACCCCTCCACTTT
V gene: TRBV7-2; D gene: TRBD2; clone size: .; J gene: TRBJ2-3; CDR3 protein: CASSLPEREPLF; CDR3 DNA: TGTGCCAGCAGCCTACCTGAGCGGGAGCCCCTCTTT
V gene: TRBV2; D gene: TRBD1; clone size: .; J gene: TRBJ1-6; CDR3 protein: CASSGQGSFNNSPLHF; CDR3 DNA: TGTGCCAGCAGCGGACAGGGGTCTTTCAATAATTCACCCCTCCACTTT
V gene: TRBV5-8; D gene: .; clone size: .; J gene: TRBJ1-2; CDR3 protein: CASSLYYGYTF; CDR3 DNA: TGTGCCAGCAGCTTGTATTATGGCTACACCTTC
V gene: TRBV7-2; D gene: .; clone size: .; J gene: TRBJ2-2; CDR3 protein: CASSRGQTNTGELFF; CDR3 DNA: TGTGCCAGCAGCAGAGGACAGACGAACACCGGGGAGCTGTTTTTT
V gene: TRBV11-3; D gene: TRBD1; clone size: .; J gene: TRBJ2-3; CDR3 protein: CASSLGDRADTQYF; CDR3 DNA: TGTGCCAGCAGCTTAGGTGACAGGGCAGATACGCAGTATTTT
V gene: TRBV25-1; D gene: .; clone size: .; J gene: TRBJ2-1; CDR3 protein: CASSEDKNNEQFF; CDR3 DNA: TGTGCCAGCAGTGAAGATAAGAACAATGAGCAGTTCTTC
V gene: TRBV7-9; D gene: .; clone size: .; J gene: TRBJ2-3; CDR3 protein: CASSLGGRLDTQYF; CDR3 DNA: TGTGCCAGCAGCTTAGGGGGCAGACTAGATACGCAGTATTTT
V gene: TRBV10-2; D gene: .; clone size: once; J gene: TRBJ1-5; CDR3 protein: CASSEWGRVSNQPQHF; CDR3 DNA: TGCGCCAGCAGTGAGTGGGGCAGGGTTAGCAATCAGCCCCAGCATTTT
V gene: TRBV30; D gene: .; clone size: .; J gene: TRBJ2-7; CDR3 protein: CAWSLVTYEQYF; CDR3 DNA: TGTGCCTGGTCCCTGGTAACCTACGAGCAGTACTTC
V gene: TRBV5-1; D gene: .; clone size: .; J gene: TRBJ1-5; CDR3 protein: CASSLGTNNQPQHF; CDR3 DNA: TGCGCCAGCAGCTTAGGAACTAACAATCAGCCCCAGCATTTT
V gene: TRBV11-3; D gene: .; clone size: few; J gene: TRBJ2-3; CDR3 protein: CASSTSGLPIDTQYF; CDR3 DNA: TGTGCCAGCAGCACCTCCGGGCTCCCTATTGATACGCAGTATTTT
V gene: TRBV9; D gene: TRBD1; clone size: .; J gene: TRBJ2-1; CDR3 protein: CASSARDRAYNEQFF; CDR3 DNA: TGTGCCAGCAGCGCCCGGGACAGGGCATACAATGAGCAGTTCTTC
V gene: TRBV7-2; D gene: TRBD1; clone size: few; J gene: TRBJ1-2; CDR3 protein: CASSSDRGNYGYTF; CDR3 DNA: TGTGCCAGCAGCTCAGACAGGGGGAACTATGGCTACACCTTC
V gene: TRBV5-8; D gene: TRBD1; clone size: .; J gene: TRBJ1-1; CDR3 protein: CASSSLTGRNTEAFF; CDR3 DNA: TGTGCCAGCAGCAGCCTGACAGGGAGGAACACTGAAGCTTTCTTT
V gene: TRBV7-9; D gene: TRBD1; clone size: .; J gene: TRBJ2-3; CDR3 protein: CASSRDREADTQYF; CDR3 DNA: TGTGCCAGCAGCCGGGACAGGGAAGCAGATACGCAGTATTTT
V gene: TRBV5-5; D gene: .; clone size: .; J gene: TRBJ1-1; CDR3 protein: CASSPRGQFEAFF; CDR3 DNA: TGTGCCAGCAGCCCCCGAGGACAGTTCGAAGCTTTCTTT
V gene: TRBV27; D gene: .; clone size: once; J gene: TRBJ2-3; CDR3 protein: CASSLGGPGTDTQYF; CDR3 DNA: TGTGCCAGCAGTTTAGGGGGCCCCGGCACAGATACGCAGTATTTT
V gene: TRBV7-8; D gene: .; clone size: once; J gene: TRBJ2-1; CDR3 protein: CASSLGPLSSYNEQFF; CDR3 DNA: TGTGCCAGCAGCCTAGGACCTTTGAGCTCCTACAATGAGCAGTTCTTC
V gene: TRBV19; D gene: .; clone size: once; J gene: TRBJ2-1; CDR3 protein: CASSEGRNSYNEQFF; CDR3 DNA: TGTGCCAGTAGTGAAGGGAGAAACTCCTACAATGAGCAGTTCTTC